The entry below describes one TCR beta chain. This sample was included in a study of blood T cell repertoires in COVID-19. Overall study: Samples taken during acute and convalescent COVID-19 were collected in the United States, Italy and Spain. From T cells, B-cell-depleted T cells, or PBMCs came the material, which was cDNA or gDNA.

Germline V gene sequence: CDR1 MNHNS, CDR2 SASEGT. The ends were cut back, 5 bases at V and 0 bases at J, with 11 bases in the middle. The CDR3 is 15 amino acids. In the source study's methods: From reference gene primer amplification, estimates of nucleated cell counts were derived. Sequencing was performed with immunoSEQ multiplex PCR; in TCRdb, only in-frame clones are kept and a portion is missing. The V and J calls and the clone size are those of that table, but D and trimming were determined from the DNA. This sample has about 140,000 clones, with 80% to 85% found just once. The chain recombines TRBV6-1 with TRBJ1-3; tentatively, D is TRBD1 (5 bases). The sequenced material came from peripheral blood. The sequence derives from a woman aged 60-75 years with acute or convalescent COVID-19. CDR3 DNA sequence: TGTGCCAGCAGTTTCCTAACAGGCTCTGGAAACACCATATATTTT. It translates to CASSFLTGSGNTIYF.